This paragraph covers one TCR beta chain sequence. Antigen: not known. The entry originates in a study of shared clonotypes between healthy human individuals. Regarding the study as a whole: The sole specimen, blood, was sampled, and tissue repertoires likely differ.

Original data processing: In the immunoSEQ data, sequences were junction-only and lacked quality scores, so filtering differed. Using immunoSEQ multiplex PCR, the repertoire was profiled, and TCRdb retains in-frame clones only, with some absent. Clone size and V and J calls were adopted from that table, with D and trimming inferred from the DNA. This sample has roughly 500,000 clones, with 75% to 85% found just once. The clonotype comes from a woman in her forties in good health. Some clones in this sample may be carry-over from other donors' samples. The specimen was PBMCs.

CDR3 nucleotides: TGTGCCAGCAGCTCCGGGCAGGGTAATACGCAGTATTTT. Translation gives CASSSGQGNTQYF. The chain links TRBV7-3 to TRBJ2-3, with D possibly TRBD1 on 5 matching bases. Trimming stripped 4 bases from V and 7 bases from J, with 12 bases between. The germline V gene has CDR1 SGHTA and CDR2 FQGTGA. The CDR3 loop spans 13 amino acids.